This T cell receptor (beta chain) is from a study of OX40 agonist ivuxolimab in advanced cancers. A note on the overall study: Ivuxolimab, which targeted the costimulatory receptor OX40 (CD134), was an agonistic, fully human IgG2 monoclonal antibody. Intravenous ivuxolimab was administered to patients every 2 weeks at six dose levels: 0.01, 0.1, 0.3, 1.5, 3 and 10 mg/kg. Among the roughly 50 dose-escalation patients, about 19 had hepatocellular carcinoma, around 15 melanoma, 9 renal cell carcinoma and 9 head and neck cancer. A male proportion of 70% to 90% and a mean age of about 60 years, ranging from roughly 20 to 80, were recorded for the dose-escalation cohort. Patients were allowed to have had prior anti-PD-1, anti-PD-L1 or anti-CTLA-4 therapy, and 40% to 45% of the dose-escalation patients had previously received checkpoint inhibitors. Partial responses occurred in three dose-escalation patients: two with cutaneous melanoma and one with hepatocellular carcinoma. The point of sequencing TCRbeta in the periphery was to test whether ivuxolimab changed TCR sequence diversity and drove clonal T-cell expansion. The monotherapy dose-escalation portion (N of about 57 patients) of the phase I ivuxolimab trial is reported in the paper. Overall study results and their limits: Low levels of normalized T-cell clonal expansion were also seen in some nonresponding patients. Which antigens the clonally expanded peripheral T cells were specific for was not determined. In the 0.1-3.0 mg/kg groups, partial responders had among the lowest normalized peripheral clonal expansion, particularly in CD8+ T cells. After ivuxolimab, CD8+ T cells had more expanded clones than CD4+ T cells on average. At doses from 0.1 to 3.0 mg/kg, clonal expansion was seen in both CD4+ and CD8+ blood T cells between baseline and week 6.

Genomic DNA was extracted from sorted cells for sequencing of the TCRbeta CDR3 region. TCRbeta CDR3 regions were sequenced using the immunoSEQ Assay. As stored in TCRdb, this immuneACCESS dataset retains in-frame rearrangements with V and J assigned. A fraction of the clones does not appear; measured against another copy, unresolved V genes explain less than half of the discrepancy, and the remainder lacks a known reason. This sample comprises roughly 20,000 clones, 87% of them detected only once. Clones ranked in the top ten supply around 15% of the sample. The trial excluded patients who had a history of autoimmune disease or were on systemic immunosuppression. Peripheral blood for TCR sequencing was collected from all dose cohorts at baseline, on cycle 4 day 1, and on cycle 7 day 1. Samples were obtained from an open-label, multicenter, first-in-human phase I dose-escalation trial of ivuxolimab. The trial enrolled adults with locally advanced or metastatic head and neck squamous cell, hepatocellular, melanoma or renal cell carcinoma. Before TCR sequencing, CD4+ T cells and CD8+ T cells from peripheral blood were sorted into separate populations.

On this clone: Its recognized antigen is unknown. No clone much larger than this one lies a single base away; base qualities are absent.

The CDR3 covers 12 residues, taking in both the cysteine and the phenylalanine. Only the CDR3 portion is preserved as DNA: 36 bases, with reading frame beginning at the first base. As encoded in the germline V gene, CDR1 is SGHDT while CDR2 is YYEEEE. The junction carries 6 bases between V and J, which are trimmed by 3 bases and 3 bases respectively. Sequenced material: CD4+ or CD8+ T cells sorted from blood, taken in a trial of the OX40 agonist ivuxolimab. Recombination joined TRBV5-6 with TRBJ1-1, with TRBD1 perhaps the D gene, on 5 matching bases. The source is an adult with an advanced solid tumor such as melanoma, head and neck, liver or kidney cancer. For the CDR3, the sequence is CASSWGDTEAFF. The nucleotides read TGTGCCAGCAGCTGGGGGGACACTGAAGCTTTCTTT.